Listed here are 22 T cell receptor beta chains from one sample, sequenced in a study of OX40 agonist ivuxolimab in advanced cancers. Library construction relied on the immunoSEQ multiplex PCR assay. As stored in TCRdb, this immuneACCESS dataset retains in-frame rearrangements with V and J assigned. A fraction of the clones does not appear; measured against another copy, unresolved V genes explain less than half of the discrepancy, and the remainder lacks a known reason. The sample contains around 80,000 clones, roughly 90% of them found a single time. The ten largest clones represent 2% to 2.5% of the sample. The specimen comprised CD4+ or CD8+ T cells sorted from blood, sampled in a trial of the OX40 agonist ivuxolimab. The receptors originated from an adult with an advanced solid tumor such as melanoma, head and neck, liver or kidney cancer.

The gene calls are TRBV7-2 and TRBJ2-3, with 14 bases fitting TRBD2. Germline V lookup: CDR1 SGHTA, CDR2 FQGNSA. The CDR3 has 16 amino acids. The V and J ends lost 4 bases and 4 bases, in that order; junction bases with no gene match: 4. The CDR3 loop is CASSSGLAGAADTQYF. CDR3 DNA sequence: TGTGCCAGCAGCTCGGGACTAGCGGGAGCTGCAGATACGCAGTATTTT.

The chain joins TRBV20-1 to TRBJ1-2; no reliable D call. The CDR3 is 11 residues long. Trimming took 4 bases from V and 8 from J, leaving 11 bases between them. The germline CDR1 and CDR2 sequences are DFQATT and SNEGSKA (reference sequence). CDR3 sequence: CSANPAGGYTF. CDR3 nucleotide sequence: TGCAGTGCTAATCCTGCGGGAGGCTACACCTTC.

Details on this clone: No conserved phenylalanine or tryptophan is present at the end of the CDR3, so a read error is the likely explanation. The chain couples TRBV5-4 to TRBJ2-7, with D unclear. Trimming took off 0 bases at V and 0 bases at J, with 13 bases between the two ends. Per the germline V gene, CDR1 is SGHNT and CDR2 is YYREEE (reference sequence). There are 16 residues in the CDR3. Here the CDR3 reads CASSLGPDSHSYEQYL. The CDR3 DNA follows: TGTGCCAGCAGCTTGGGACCAGACTCGCACTCCTACGAGCAGTACCTC.

V is TRBV19 and J is TRBJ1-1, with D possibly being TRBD1 (5 bases). The CDR3 has 14 residues. CDR1 and CDR2 (germline): LNHDA, SQIVND (reference sequence). V dropped 4 bases and J dropped 4 bases, with 13 bases sitting between them. CDR3 amino acids: CASSSKGWSTEAFF. CDR3 in DNA: TGTGCCAGTAGTAGTAAGGGGTGGAGCACTGAAGCTTTCTTT.

This chain links TRBV5-1 with TRBJ2-1; D possibly corresponds to TRBD2 (6 bases). Trimming stripped 5 bases from V and 6 bases from J, with 9 bases between. CDR1 SGHRS and CDR2 YFSETQ come from the germline V gene. The CDR3 loop spans 12 amino acids. The CDR3 DNA reads as TGCGCCAGCAGGGGGGGAGGCAATGAGCAGTTCTTC. It codes for CASRGGGNEQFF.

The CDR3 nucleotides are TGTGCCAGCAGTTTGGCACTCTCTGGAAACACCATATATTTT. Residues: CASSLALSGNTIYF. The chain recombines TRBV28 with TRBJ1-3; D is uncertain. Looked up from germline, CDR1 is MDHEN and CDR2 is SYDVKM. The CDR3 is 14 amino acids. Deletions cut 3 bases from V and 0 bases from J, with 6 bases between.

This rearrangement joins TRBV27 to TRBJ1-3, with no clear D. The CDR3 is 14 residues long. Deletions cut 6 bases from V and 0 bases from J, with 9 bases between. Germline CDR1 and CDR2: MNHEY and SMNVEV (reference sequence). The CDR3 here is CASSTDRSGNTIYF. The CDR3 coding sequence is TGTGCCAGCAGCACGGACCGCTCTGGAAACACCATATATTTT.

The chain recombines TRBV5-6 with TRBJ2-7; unclear D gene. The CDR3 runs to 12 residues. CDR1 is SGHDT and CDR2 is YYEEEE in the germline V gene. Trimming stripped 6 bases from V and 4 bases from J, with 11 bases between. CDR3 bases: TGTGCCAGCACTAGAATGGGGTACGAGCAGTACTTC. This translates into CASTRMGYEQYF.

The sample holds a few counts of this clone. The chain uses TRBV11-3 and TRBJ1-1; D possibly corresponds to TRBD1 (5 bases). The V end was cut by 8 bases, the J end by 5 bases, with 12 bases between. Germline V gene data show CDR1 as SGHNT and CDR2 as YENEEA. CDR3 size: 12 residues. The CDR3 is CASRQGGTEAFF. As DNA, the CDR3 is TGTGCCAGCCGGCAGGGAGGTACTGAAGCTTTCTTT. The full variable domain, in which reference TRBV11-3 and TRBJ1-1 provide the parts outside the CDR3, is EAGVVQSPRYKIIEKKQPVAFWCNPISGHNTLYWYLQNLGQGPELLIRYENEEAVDDSQLPKDRFSAERLKGVDSTLKIQPAELGDSAVYLCASRQGGTEAFFGQGTRLTVV.

V usage is TRBV19 and J usage is TRBJ2-2; possible D gene TRBD2, 6 bases. This CDR3 contains 14 residues. Germline V lookup: CDR1 LNHDA, CDR2 SQIVND (reference sequence). V lost 4 bases and J 4 bases, leaving 10 bases between the germline ends. DNA for the CDR3: TGTGCCAGTAGTAACCGGGAGCTCACCGGGGAGCTGTTTTTT. It codes for CASSNRELTGELFF. Variable domain in full (rest from reference TRBV19 and TRBJ2-2): DGGITQSPKYLFRKEGQNVTLSCEQNLNHDAMYWYRQDPGQGLRLIYYSQIVNDFQKGDIAEGYSVSREKKESFPLTVTSAQKNPTAFYLCASSNRELTGELFFGEGSRLTVL.

In its sample, this clone was seen once. This CDR3 is CASRGTGGQPQHF. Written as DNA, the CDR3 is TGTGCCAGCCGTGGGACAGGGGGTCAGCCCCAGCATTTT. The rearrangement joins TRBV6-5 to TRBJ1-5; 11 nucleotides agree with TRBD1. Germline assignment: CDR1 MNHEY and CDR2 SVGAGI. This CDR3 has 13 amino acids. V shed 8 bases and J 6 bases; nucleotides not matched to a gene: 3.

V is TRBV4-2 and J is TRBJ1-2; D unresolved. CDR3 length: 15 residues. The germline V gene encodes CDR1 LGHNA and CDR2 YNFKEQ. The V gene lost 1 base and the J gene lost 6 bases, with 15 bases spanning the gap. DNA of the CDR3: TGTGCCAGCAGCCAAGTTTCACAGCTTCAAAATGGCTACACCTTC. Amino acid sequence: CASSQVSQLQNGYTF.

The chain combines TRBV30 with TRBJ1-6; D is unresolved. From germline, CDR1 is GTSNPN and CDR2 SVGIG (reference sequence). Trimming stripped 2 bases from V and 0 bases from J, with 8 bases between. This CDR3 spans 15 amino acids. Written as DNA, the CDR3 is TGTGCCTGGAGTTTACCGAGCTCCTATAATTCACCCCTCCACTTT. Translated, it gives CAWSLPSSYNSPLHF.

This clone turned up a few times. The chain has TRBV30 and TRBJ1-3, with TRBD1 identical over 7 bases. Germline CDR1 and CDR2: GTSNPN and SVGIG (reference sequence). The CDR3 is 14 amino acids. Trimming at V came to 4 bases and at J to 4 bases, leaving 7 bases not matched to a gene. The chain's CDR3 is CAWTRQGTGNTIYF. The CDR3 DNA reads as TGTGCCTGGACCAGACAGGGAACGGGAAACACCATATATTTT.

In regard to this clone: One end of the junction does not line up with germline, which may come from a read error. The rearrangement uses TRBV11-3 and TRBJ2-1; no reliable D call. In germline, CDR1 is SGHNT, CDR2 YENEEA. This CDR3 has 14 residues. CDR3 DNA: TGTGCCAGCACCTTAACGTATGGTCTTCATGAGCAGTTCTTC. Its translation is CASTLTYGLHEQFF.

The V gene is TRBV7-2, the J gene TRBJ2-7; D tentatively fits TRBD1 or TRBD2 (5 bases each). In germline, CDR1 is SGHTA, CDR2 FQGNSA. Trimming pared 2 bases from V and 2 bases from J, leaving 13 bases between. The CDR3 loop spans 15 amino acids. The CDR3 loop is CASSLSSGGTYEQYF. In DNA form, the CDR3 reads TGTGCCAGCAGCTTATCCTCTGGGGGAACCTACGAGCAGTACTTC.

This chain connects TRBV9 to TRBJ1-2; D is perhaps TRBD1 (5 bases). CDR1 and CDR2 (germline): SGDLS, YYNGEE. V dropped 1 base and J dropped 0 bases, with 10 bases sitting between them. The CDR3 has 15 residues. The CDR3 here is CASSVMTEANYGYTF. The CDR3 DNA sequence: TGTGCCAGCAGCGTAATGACAGAAGCTAACTATGGCTACACCTTC.

Written as DNA, the CDR3 is TGTGCCAGCAGACCTTGGGACACCTCCTACGAGCAGTACTTC. Residues: CASRPWDTSYEQYF. The chain employs TRBV6-6 and TRBJ2-7; a possible D gene is TRBD1 (6 bases). Between the trimmed V and J ends, which lost 6 bases and 0 bases, there was a span of 12 bases. Germline V gene sequence: CDR1 MNHNY, CDR2 SVGAGI (reference sequence). CDR3 length: 14 amino acids.

The chain is built from TRBV7-8 and TRBJ2-3; D is unclear. The germline V gene has CDR1 SGHVS and CDR2 FQNEAQ. Trimming removed 3 bases at V and 6 bases at J, with 7 bases between. The CDR3 is made up of 12 amino acids. The CDR3 bases are TGTGCCAGCAGCTTGTTCGGGGATACGCAGTATTTT. Translating gives CASSLFGDTQYF.

This chain links TRBV11-3 with TRBJ2-7, with D unclear. CDR3 length: 15 amino acids. CDR1 is SGHNT and CDR2 is YENEEA in the germline V gene. Trimming left V 1 base short and J 6 bases short, with 16 bases between. The CDR3 is CASSLAKSPSSEQYF. The CDR3 nucleotides are TGTGCCAGCAGCTTAGCTAAATCCCCCTCGAGCGAGCAGTACTTC.

A single count supports this clone. The rearrangement uses TRBV7-2 and TRBJ1-4, with 8 bases matching TRBD1. This CDR3 is 14 amino acids long. CDR1 and CDR2 (germline): SGHTA, FQGNSA. V lost 8 bases, J lost 4 bases, and 6 bases stayed unmatched. The CDR3 loop is CASRGTGVNEKLFF. The CDR3 DNA is TGTGCCAGCCGCGGGACAGGTGTTAATGAAAAACTGTTTTTT.

The V gene is TRBV5-4, the J gene TRBJ1-2; D ambiguous. Trimming took 0 bases from V and 2 from J, leaving 8 bases between them. The germline CDR1 and CDR2 sequences are SGHNT and YYREEE (reference sequence). The CDR3 is 14 amino acids. CDR3 in amino acids: CASSLGLNNYGYTF. DNA for the CDR3: TGTGCCAGCAGCTTGGGGCTCAACAACTATGGCTACACCTTC. Drawing the rest from reference TRBV5-4 and TRBJ1-2, the complete variable domain is ETGVTQSPTHLIKTRGQQVTLRCSSQSGHNTVSWYQQALGQGPQFIFQYYREEENGRGNFPPRFSGLQFPNYSSELNVNALELDDSALYLCASSLGLNNYGYTFGSGTRLTVV.